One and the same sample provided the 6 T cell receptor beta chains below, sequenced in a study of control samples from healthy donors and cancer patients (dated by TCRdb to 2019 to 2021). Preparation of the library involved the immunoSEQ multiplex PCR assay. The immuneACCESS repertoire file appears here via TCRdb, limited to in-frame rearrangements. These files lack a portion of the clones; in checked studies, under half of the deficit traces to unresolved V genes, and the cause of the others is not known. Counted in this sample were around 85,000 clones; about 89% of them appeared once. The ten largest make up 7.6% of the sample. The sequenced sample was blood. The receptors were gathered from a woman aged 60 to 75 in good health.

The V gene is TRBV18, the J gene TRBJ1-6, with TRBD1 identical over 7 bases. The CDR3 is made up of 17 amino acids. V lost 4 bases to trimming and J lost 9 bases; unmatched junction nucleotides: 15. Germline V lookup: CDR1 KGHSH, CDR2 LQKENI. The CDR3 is CASSLRDSFQTGSPLHF. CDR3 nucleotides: TGTGCCAGCTCACTCCGGGACAGCTTTCAAACGGGTTCACCCCTCCACTTT.

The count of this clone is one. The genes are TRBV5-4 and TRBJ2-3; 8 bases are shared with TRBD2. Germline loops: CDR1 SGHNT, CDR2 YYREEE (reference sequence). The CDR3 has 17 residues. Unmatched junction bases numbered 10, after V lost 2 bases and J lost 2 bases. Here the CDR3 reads CASSFPTTGGDTDTQYF. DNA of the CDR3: TGTGCCAGCAGCTTCCCCACTACCGGGGGGGACACAGATACGCAGTATTTT.

The CDR3 nucleotides read TGTGCCAGCAGCTCCCCCAGGGGGCAGTGGGGCTATGGCTACACCTTC. It encodes CASSSPRGQWGYGYTF. This chain connects TRBV11-2 to TRBJ1-2; 8 bases align to TRBD1. There are 16 residues in the CDR3. Per germline, CDR1 SGHAT and CDR2 FQNNGV. Trimming cost V 4 bases and J 4 bases; bases outside gene matches: 11.

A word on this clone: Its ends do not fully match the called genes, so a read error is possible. The CDR3 nucleotides read TGCGCCAGCAGCCAAGACGGCCTAGCGGTCGTCTTC. Translated: CASSQDGLAVVF. This rearrangement joins TRBV4-1 to TRBJ2-1; 7 nucleotides line up with TRBD2. The CDR3 covers 12 residues. Germline V gene data show CDR1 as MGHRA and CDR2 as YSYEKL.

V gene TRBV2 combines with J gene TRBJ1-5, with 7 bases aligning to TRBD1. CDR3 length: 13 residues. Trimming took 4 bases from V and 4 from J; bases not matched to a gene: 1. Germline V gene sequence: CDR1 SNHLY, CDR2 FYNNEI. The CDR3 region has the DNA TGTGCCAGCAGTGGACAGGGTAATCAGCCCCAGCATTTT. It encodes CASSGQGNQPQHF. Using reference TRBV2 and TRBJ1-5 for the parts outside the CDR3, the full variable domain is EPEVTQTPSHQVTQMGQEVILRCVPISNHLYFYWYRQILGQKVEFLVSFYNNEISEKSEIFDDQFSVERPDGSNFTLKIRSTKLEDSAMYFCASSGQGNQPQHFGDGTRLSIL.

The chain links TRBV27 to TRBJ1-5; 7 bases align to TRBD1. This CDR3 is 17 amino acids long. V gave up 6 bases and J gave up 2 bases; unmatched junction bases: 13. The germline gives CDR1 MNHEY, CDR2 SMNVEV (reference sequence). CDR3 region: CASSSPGQGGGNQPQHF. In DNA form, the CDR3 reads TGTGCCAGCAGCAGCCCCGGGCAGGGGGGCGGCAATCAGCCCCAGCATTTT.